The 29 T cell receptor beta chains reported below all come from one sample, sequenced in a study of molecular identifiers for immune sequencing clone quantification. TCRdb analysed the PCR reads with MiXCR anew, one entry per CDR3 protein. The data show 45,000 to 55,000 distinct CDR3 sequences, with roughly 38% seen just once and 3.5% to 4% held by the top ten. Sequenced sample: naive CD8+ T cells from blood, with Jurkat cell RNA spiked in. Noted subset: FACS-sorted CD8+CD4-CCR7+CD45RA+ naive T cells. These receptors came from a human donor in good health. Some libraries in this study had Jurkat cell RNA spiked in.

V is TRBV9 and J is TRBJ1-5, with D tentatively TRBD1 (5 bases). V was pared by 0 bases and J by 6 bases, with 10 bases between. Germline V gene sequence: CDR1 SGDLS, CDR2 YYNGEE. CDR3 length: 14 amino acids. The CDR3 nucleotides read TGTGCCAGCAGCGTAGGTTCCGGGGGTCAGCCCCAGCATTTT. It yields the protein CASSVGSGGQPQHF.

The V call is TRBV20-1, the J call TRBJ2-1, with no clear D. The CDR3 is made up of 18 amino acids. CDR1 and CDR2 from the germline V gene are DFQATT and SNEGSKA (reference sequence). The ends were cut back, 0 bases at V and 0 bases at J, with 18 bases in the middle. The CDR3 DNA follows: TGCAGTGCTAGAGATTGGGGATTAGGGCCTACCTCCTACAATGAGCAGTTCTTC. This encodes CSARDWGLGPTSYNEQFF.

CDR3 nucleotides: TGTGCCAGCGCAGGGAGCTCCTACGAGCAGTACTTC. Its translation: CASAGSSYEQYF. V gene TRBV6-5 combines with J gene TRBJ2-7; D is tentatively TRBD1 or TRBD2 (5 bases each). The CDR3 totals 12 residues. CDR1 is MNHEY, CDR2 SVGAGI, per germline. The germline V and J ends were trimmed by 8 bases and 0 bases, with 8 bases remaining between them.

CDR3 sequence (DNA): TGTGCCAGCACCCTGACTAGCGGGTTCTACAATGAGCAGTTCTTC. Translation gives CASTLTSGFYNEQFF. This rearrangement joins TRBV6-2 or TRBV6-3 to TRBJ2-1; TRBD2 matches at 10 bases. Germline CDR1 and CDR2: MNHEY and SVGEGT. There are 15 residues in the CDR3. The J segment lost 3 bases and the V segment lost 7 bases, leaving 6 bases of the junction unmatched.

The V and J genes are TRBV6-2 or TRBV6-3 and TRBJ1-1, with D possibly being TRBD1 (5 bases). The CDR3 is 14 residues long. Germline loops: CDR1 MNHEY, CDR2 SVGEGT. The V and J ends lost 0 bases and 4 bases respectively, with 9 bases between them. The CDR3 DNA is TGTGCCAGCAGTTACTCGGGGGTAGGCACTGAAGCTTTCTTT. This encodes CASSYSGVGTEAFF.

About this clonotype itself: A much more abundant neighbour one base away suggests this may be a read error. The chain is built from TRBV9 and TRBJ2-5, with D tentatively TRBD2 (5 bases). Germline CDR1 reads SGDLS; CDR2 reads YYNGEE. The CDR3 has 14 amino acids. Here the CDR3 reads CASSPGVSQEPQYF. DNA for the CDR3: TGTGCCAGCAGCCCCGGGGTTTCCCAAGAGCCCCAGTACTTC.

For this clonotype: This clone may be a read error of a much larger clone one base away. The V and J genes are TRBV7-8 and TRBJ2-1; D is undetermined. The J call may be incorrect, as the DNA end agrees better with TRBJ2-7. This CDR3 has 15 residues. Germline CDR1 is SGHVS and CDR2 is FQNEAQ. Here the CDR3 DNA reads TGTGCCAGCAGCCTCCTAGGGCGTCTGTACAATGAGCAGTACTTC. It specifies CASSLLGRLYNEQYF.

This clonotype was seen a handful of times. The CDR3 coding sequence is TGCAGCGTTTTCGGGCCGGGACAGGGCACCTACGAGCAGTACTTC. As protein: CSVFGPGQGTYEQYF. The chain carries TRBV29-1 and TRBJ2-7, with TRBD1 identical over 9 bases. V gave up 5 bases and J gave up 2 bases; unmatched junction bases: 10. From germline, CDR1 is SQVTM and CDR2 ANQGSEA. CDR3 length equals 15 residues.

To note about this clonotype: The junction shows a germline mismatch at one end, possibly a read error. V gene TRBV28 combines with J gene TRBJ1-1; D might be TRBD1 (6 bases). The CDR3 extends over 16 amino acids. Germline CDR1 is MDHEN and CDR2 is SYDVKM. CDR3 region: CASSFPSGQKNTEAIF. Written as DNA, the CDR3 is TGTGCCAGCAGTTTCCCCAGCGGACAGAAGAACACTGAAGCTATCTTT.

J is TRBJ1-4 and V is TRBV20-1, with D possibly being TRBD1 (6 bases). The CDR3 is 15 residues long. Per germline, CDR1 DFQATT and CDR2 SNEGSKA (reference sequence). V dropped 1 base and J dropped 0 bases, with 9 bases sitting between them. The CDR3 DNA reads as TGCAGTGCTAGAGCCGGACAGACAACTAATGAAAAACTGTTTTTT. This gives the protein CSARAGQTTNEKLFF.

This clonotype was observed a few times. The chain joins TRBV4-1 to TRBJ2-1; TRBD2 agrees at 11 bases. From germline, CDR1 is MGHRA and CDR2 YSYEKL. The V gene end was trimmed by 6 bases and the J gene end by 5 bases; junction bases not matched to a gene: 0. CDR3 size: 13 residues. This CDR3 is CASRLAGDNEQFF. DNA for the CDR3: TGCGCCAGCAGACTAGCGGGAGACAATGAGCAGTTCTTC.

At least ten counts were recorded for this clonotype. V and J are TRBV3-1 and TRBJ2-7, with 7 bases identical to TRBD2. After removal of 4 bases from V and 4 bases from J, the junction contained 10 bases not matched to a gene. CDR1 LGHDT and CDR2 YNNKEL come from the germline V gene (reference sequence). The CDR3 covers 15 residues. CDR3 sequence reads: CASSRGTSGTYEQYF. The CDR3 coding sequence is TGTGCCAGCAGCCGGGGGACCAGCGGGACGTACGAGCAGTACTTC.

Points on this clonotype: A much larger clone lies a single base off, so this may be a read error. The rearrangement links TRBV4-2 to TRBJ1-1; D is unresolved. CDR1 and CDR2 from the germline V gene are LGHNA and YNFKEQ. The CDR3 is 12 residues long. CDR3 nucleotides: TGTGCCAGCAGCCAGGGCGGGCCTGAAGCTTACTTT. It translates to CASSQGGPEAYF.

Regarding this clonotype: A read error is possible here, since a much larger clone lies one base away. CDR3 sequence: CASSLESGQGRGTQYF. The CDR3 region has the DNA TGTGCCAGCAGCTTAGAGTCCGGACAGGGCCGAGGGACCCAGTACTTC. The chain combines TRBV13 with TRBJ2-5; 8 bases align to TRBD1. This CDR3 comprises 16 residues. Germline-derived CDR1 and CDR2 are PRHDT and FYEKMQ (reference sequence). With V trimmed by 1 base and J by 7 bases, 11 bases remained unmatched. Complete variable domain (other parts from reference TRBV13 and TRBJ2-5): AAGVIQSPRHLIKEKRETATLKCYPIPRHDTVYWYQQGPGQDPQFLISFYEKMQSDKGSIPDRFSAQQFSDYHSELNMSSLELGDSALYFCASSLESGQGRGTQYFGPGTRLLVL.

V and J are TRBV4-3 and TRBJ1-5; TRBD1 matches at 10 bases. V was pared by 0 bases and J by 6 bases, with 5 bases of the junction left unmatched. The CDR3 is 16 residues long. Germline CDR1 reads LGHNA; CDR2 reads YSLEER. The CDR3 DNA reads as TGCGCCAGCAGCCAAGACGCCGGGACAGGGGTTCAGCCCCAGCATTTT. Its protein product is CASSQDAGTGVQPQHF.

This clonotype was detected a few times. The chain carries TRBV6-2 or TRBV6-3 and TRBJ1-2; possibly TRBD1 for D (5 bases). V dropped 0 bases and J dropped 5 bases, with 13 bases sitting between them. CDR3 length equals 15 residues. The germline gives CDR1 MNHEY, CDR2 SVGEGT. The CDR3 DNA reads TGTGCCAGCAGTTACTCAGTGGGGGACGGTTATGGCTACACCTTC. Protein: CASSYSVGDGYGYTF.

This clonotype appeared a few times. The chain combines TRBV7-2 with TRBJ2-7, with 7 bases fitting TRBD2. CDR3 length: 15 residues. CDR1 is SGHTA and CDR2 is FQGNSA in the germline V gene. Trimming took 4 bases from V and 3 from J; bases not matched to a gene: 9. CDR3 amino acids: CASSSPLGLVYEQYF. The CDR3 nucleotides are TGTGCCAGCAGCTCACCTCTTGGACTAGTCTACGAGCAGTACTTC.

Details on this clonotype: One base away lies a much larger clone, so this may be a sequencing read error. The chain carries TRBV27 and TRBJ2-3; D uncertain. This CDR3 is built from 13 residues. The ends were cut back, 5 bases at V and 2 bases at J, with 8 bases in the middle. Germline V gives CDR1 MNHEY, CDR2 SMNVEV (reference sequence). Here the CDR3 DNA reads TGTGCCAGCAGTCCCCTCAACACAGATACGCAGTATTTT. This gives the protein CASSPLNTDTQYF.

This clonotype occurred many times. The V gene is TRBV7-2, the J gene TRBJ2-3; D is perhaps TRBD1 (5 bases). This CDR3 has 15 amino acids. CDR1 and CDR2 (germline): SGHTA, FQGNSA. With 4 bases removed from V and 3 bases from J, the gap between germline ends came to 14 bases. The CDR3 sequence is CASSWVGRGTDTQYF. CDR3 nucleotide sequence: TGTGCCAGCAGCTGGGTCGGAAGGGGAACAGATACGCAGTATTTT.

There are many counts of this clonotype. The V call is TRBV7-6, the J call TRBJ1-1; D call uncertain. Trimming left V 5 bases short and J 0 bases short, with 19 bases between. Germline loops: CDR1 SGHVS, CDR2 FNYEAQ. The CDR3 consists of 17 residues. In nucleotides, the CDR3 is TGTGCCAGCAGCCCATGGCCCTGGACCATTATGAACACTGAAGCTTTCTTT. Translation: CASSPWPWTIMNTEAFF.

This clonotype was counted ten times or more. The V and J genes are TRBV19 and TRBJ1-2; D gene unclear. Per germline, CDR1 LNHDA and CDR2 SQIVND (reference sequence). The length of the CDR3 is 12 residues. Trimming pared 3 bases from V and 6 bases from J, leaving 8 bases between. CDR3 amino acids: CASSMGADGYTF. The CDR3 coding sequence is TGTGCCAGTAGTATGGGAGCGGATGGCTACACCTTC.

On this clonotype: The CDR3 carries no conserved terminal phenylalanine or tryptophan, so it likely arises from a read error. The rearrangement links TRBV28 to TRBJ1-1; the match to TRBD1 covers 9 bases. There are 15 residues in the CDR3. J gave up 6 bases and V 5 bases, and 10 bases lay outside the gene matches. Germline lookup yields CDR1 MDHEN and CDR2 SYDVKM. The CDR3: CASSIARTGVPEAFI. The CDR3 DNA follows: TGTGCCAGCAGTATTGCTCGGACAGGGGTCCCTGAAGCTTTCATT.

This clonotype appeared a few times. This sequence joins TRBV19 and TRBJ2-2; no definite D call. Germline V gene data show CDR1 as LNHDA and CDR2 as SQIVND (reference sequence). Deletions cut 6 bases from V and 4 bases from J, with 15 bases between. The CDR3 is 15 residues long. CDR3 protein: CASSVGFRGTGELFF. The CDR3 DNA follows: TGTGCCAGTAGCGTAGGGTTTCGAGGCACCGGGGAGCTGTTTTTT.

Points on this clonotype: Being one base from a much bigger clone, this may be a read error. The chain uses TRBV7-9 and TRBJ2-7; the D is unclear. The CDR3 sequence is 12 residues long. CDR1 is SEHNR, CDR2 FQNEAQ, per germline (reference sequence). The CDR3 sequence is CASSSVVYKQYF. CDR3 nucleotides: TGTGCCAGCAGCTCGGTCGTCTACAAGCAGTACTTC.

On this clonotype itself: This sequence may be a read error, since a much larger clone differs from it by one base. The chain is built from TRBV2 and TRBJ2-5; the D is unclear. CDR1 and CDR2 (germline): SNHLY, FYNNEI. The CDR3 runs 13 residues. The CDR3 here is CASSEYRQEPQYF. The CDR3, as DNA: TGTGCCAGCAGCGAATACCGCCAAGAGCCCCAGTACTTC.

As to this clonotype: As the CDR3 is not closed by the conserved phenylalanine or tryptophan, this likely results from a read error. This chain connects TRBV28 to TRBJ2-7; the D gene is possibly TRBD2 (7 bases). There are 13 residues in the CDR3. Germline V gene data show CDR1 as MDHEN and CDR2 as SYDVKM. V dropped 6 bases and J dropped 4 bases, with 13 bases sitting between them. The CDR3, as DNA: TGTGCCAGCAGGGGGGGGGCAGTTTACGAGCAGTACTTA. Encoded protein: CASRGGAVYEQYL.

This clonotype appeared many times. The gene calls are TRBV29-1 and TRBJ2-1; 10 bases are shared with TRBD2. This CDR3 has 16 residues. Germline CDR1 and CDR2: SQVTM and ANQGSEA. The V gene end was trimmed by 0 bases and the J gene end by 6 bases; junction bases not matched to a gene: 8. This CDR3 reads CSVEDLAGEPVNEQFF. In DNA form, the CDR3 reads TGCAGCGTTGAAGATCTAGCGGGAGAGCCGGTCAATGAGCAGTTCTTC.

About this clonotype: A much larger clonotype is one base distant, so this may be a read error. CDR3 loop: CSASVDSLTDTQYF. CDR3 sequence (DNA): TGCAGTGCTAGTGTAGACTCTCTCACAGATACGCAGTATTTT. V usage is TRBV20-1 and J usage is TRBJ2-3; D remains ambiguous. V lost 3 bases to trimming and J lost 2 bases, with 12 bases between them. CDR3 length: 14 amino acids. Per the germline V gene, CDR1 is DFQATT and CDR2 is SNEGSKA (reference sequence).

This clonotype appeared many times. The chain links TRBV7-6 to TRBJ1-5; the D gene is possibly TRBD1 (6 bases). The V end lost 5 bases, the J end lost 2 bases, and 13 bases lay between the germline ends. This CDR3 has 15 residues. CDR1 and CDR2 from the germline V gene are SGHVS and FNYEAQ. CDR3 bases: TGTGCCAGCAGCGCCACAGGGATCGGCAATCAGCCCCAGCATTTT. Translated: CASSATGIGNQPQHF.